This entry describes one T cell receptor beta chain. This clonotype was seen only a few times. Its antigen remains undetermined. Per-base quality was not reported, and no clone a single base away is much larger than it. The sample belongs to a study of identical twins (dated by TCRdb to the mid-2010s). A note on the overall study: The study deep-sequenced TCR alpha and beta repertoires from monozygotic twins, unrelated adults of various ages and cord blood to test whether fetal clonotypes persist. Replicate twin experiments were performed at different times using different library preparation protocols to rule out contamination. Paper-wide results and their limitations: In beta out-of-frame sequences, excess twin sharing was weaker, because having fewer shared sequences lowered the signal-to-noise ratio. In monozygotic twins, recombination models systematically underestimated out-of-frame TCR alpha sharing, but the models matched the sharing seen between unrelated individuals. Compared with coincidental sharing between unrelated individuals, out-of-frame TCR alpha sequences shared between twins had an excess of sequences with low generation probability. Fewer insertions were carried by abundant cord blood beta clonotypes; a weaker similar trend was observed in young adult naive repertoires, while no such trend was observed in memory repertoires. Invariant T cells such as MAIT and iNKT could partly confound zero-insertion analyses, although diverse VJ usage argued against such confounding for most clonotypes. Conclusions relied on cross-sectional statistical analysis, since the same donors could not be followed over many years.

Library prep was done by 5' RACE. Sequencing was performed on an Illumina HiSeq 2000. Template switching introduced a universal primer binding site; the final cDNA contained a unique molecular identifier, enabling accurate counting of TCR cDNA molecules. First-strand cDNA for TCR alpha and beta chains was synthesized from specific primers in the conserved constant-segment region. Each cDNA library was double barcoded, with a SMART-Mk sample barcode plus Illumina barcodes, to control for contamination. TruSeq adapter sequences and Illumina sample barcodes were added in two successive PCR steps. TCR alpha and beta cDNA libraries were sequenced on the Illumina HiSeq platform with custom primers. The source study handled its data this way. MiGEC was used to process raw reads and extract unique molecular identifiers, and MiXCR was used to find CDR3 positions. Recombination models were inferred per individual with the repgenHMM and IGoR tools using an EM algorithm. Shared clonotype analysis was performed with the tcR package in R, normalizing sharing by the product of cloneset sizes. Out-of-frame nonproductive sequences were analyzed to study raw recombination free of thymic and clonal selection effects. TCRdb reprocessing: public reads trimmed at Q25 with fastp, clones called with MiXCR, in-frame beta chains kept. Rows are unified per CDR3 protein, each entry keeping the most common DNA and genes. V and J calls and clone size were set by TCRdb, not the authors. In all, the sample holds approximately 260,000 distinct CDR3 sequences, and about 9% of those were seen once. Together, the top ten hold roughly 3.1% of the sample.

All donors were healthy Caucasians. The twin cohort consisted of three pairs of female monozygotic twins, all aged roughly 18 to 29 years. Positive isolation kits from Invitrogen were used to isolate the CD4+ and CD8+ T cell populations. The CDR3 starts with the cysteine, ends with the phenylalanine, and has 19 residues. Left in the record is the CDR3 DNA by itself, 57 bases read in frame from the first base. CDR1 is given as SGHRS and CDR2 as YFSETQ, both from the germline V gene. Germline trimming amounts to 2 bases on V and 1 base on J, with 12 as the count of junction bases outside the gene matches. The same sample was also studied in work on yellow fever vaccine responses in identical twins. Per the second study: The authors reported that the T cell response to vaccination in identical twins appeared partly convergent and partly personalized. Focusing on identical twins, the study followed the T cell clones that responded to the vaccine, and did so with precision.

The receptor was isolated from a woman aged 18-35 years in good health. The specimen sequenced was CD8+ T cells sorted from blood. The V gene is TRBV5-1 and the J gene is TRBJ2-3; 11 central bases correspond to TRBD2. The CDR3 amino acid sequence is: CASSLATSGVPTGTDTQYF. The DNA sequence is TGCGCCAGCAGCTTAGCGACTAGCGGGGTGCCTACCGGCACAGATACGCAGTATTTT.